The count of the clone carrying this T cell receptor beta chain is one. This record belongs to a study of blood T cell repertoires in COVID-19. Across the study: Acute and convalescent COVID-19 specimens originated in the United States, Italy and Spain. The cDNA or gDNA used as material had been derived from T cells, B-cell-depleted T cells, or PBMCs.

In the original workflow: Researchers report that nucleated cell counts were estimated from reference gene primer amplification. TCRdb's copy holds only in-frame clones and misses some; the assay was immunoSEQ multiplex PCR. V, J and clone size were drawn from that table, and D and trimming were deduced from the DNA. The sample holds around 120,000 clones; 80% are singletons and the top ten take more than 20%. CDR1 SGHTA and CDR2 FQGTGA come from the germline V gene. Trimming cost V 1 base and J 5 bases, with 11 bases left between them. The CDR3 covers 14 residues. The sample taken for sequencing was peripheral blood. This clonotype was obtained from a human donor in a cohort sampled during active COVID-19. The genes are TRBV7-3 and TRBJ1-1; D gene unclear. The CDR3 DNA reads TGTGCCAGCAGCTTAAGTCCAGGAGGAACTGAAGCTTTCTTT. It is translated as CASSLSPGGTEAFF.